One T cell receptor beta chain is described in this entry. This entry comes from a study of blood T cell repertoires in COVID-19. Overall study context: The samples span acute and convalescent COVID-19 from the United States, Italy and Spain. Sources were T cells, B-cell-depleted T cells, or PBMCs; the material itself was cDNA or gDNA.

In the original analysis: Reference gene primer amplification in the assay estimated nucleated cell counts. The repertoire was sequenced with immunoSEQ multiplex PCR; TCRdb's copy has only in-frame clones and lacks some. Clonal size and the V and J genes are those of that table, whereas D and trimming came from the DNA. There are under 150,000 clones in the sample; roughly 81% occur only once, and 9.5% to 15% lies in the top ten. V gave up 0 bases and J gave up 5 bases, with 16 bases separating them. The CDR3 sequence is 16 residues long. The sequenced sample was peripheral blood. The rearrangement joins TRBV23-1 to TRBJ1-1; D is unclear. TRBV23-1 is an open reading frame whose function is uncertain. The clonotype was recovered from a human donor in a cohort sampled during active COVID-19. The CDR3 sequence: CASSQSRVRVGTEAFF. The DNA for the CDR3 is TGCGCCAGCAGTCAATCGAGGGTGAGAGTAGGGACTGAAGCTTTCTTT.